This T cell receptor beta chain emerged from a study of shared clonotypes between healthy human individuals. Study at large: For every donor, three CD4 naive, three CD4 memory, two CD8 naive and one CD8 memory plates were used. Study-wide findings and caveats: In a few donors, roughly 5.2% of naive CD4 clonotypes appeared in common. Against clonotypes common to all four donors, non-shared ones had lower generation probabilities.

Method: immunoSEQ multiplex PCR; TCRdb's copy keeps in-frame clones and lacks some. The repertoire holds approximately 500,000 clones, with about 96% as singletons. Adult Caucasians living in Nashville, Tennessee made up all of the donors. The CDR3 is made up of 20 amino acids. V gave up 1 base and J gave up 4 bases; unmatched junction bases: 13. The germline V gene encodes CDR1 KGHSH and CDR2 LQKENI. In the case of this clone: Its antigen remains unknown.

This clonotype was obtained from a woman under 40 in good health. The chain employs TRBV18 and TRBJ2-3, with TRBD2 matching 14 bases. Sequenced material: naive CD4+ T cells sorted from blood. Subset specified: CD45RA+ positively selected. The CDR3 bases are TGTGCCAGCTCACCACTACTCCCCGGGACTAGCGGGAGATCCCCAGATACGCAGTATTTT. This translates into CASSPLLPGTSGRSPDTQYF. The variable domain in full, completed from reference TRBV18 and TRBJ2-3, reads NAGVMQNPRHLVRRRGQEARLRCSPMKGHSHVYWYRQLPEEGLKFMVYLQKENIIDESGMPKERFSAEFPKEGPSILRIQQVVRGDSAAYFCASSPLLPGTSGRSPDTQYFGPGTRLTVL.